This TCR beta chain is from a study of memory CD4+ T cells and cytomegalovirus serostatus. Study-wide background: Healthy Belgian adult donors included 9 or 10 CMV-positive and 24 CMV-negative people.

Germline CDR1 DFQATT, CDR2 SNEGSKA (reference sequence). V gave up 7 bases and J gave up 6 bases, with 12 bases separating them. There are 11 residues in the CDR3. Sequenced by immunoSEQ multiplex PCR; TCRdb stores in-frame clones only, minus some. The sample has just under 40,000 clones, 78% seen once; the top ten hold about 0.8%. Single viable CD3+CD4+CD8-CD45RO+ cells were sorted as the memory CD4+ T cells. Serum IgG to CMV pp150, pp28, p38 and p52 defined serostatus. Sequencing was performed on memory CD4+ T cells from blood. V gene TRBV20-1 combines with J gene TRBJ1-2; D is undetermined. The source is an adult in good health and CMV-seronegative. CDR3 coding DNA: TGCAGTGTCACGGGATCGGATGGCTACACCTTC. It codes for CSVTGSDGYTF.